This T cell receptor (beta chain) is drawn from a study of shared clonotypes between healthy human individuals. Researchers ran the assay at a deep level. The protocol was immunoSEQ multiplex PCR, while the TCRdb copy is restricted to in-frame clones and leaves out a portion. This table holds around 700,000 clones, approximately 79% found once. Looked up from germline, CDR1 is MNHEY and CDR2 is SMNVEV (reference sequence). Trimming cost V 2 bases and J 4 bases; bases outside gene matches: 11. CDR3 length: 17 residues. This TCR came from a woman in her 30s in good health. The rearrangement uses TRBV27 and TRBJ2-3; 8 bases line up with TRBD1. Material for sequencing was memory CD4+ T cells sorted from blood. Subset reported: CD45RA-negative fraction. CDR3 region: CASSLIGLPGGPDTQYF. CDR3 DNA sequence: TGTGCCAGCAGTTTAATAGGTCTGCCAGGGGGCCCAGATACGCAGTATTTT.